These 15 T cell receptor beta chains share one sample of origin, sequenced in a study of cytomegalovirus exposure and HLA in healthy donors (dated by TCRdb to about 2017). Libraries came from the immunoSEQ multiplex PCR assay. A mixture of 60 forward primers for TCR Vbeta segments and 13 reverse primers for TCR Jbeta segments was used in the multiplex PCR. In TCRdb, the immuneACCESS table is reduced to in-frame sequences with V and J assigned. These tables do not hold every clone; where another copy was compared, an unresolved V gene accounts for under half, and the others remain unexplained. Here the sample has tens of thousands of clones; around three quarters occur a single time. The ten largest clones represent 0.57% of the sample. Sequencing used PBMCs. These receptor sequences come from a young man in good health and CMV-seronegative.

This rearrangement joins TRBV18 to TRBJ1-2; D gene unclear. The length of the CDR3 is 11 residues. Germline loops: CDR1 KGHSH, CDR2 LQKENI. Deletions cut 4 bases from V and 7 bases from J, with 7 bases between. The CDR3 loop is CASSQTLGYTF. Here the CDR3 DNA reads TGTGCCAGCTCACAGACTCTTGGCTACACCTTC. Variable domain in full (rest from reference TRBV18 and TRBJ1-2): NAGVMQNPRHLVRRRGQEARLRCSPMKGHSHVYWYRQLPEEGLKFMVYLQKENIIDESGMPKERFSAEFPKEGPSILRIQQVVRGDSAAYFCASSQTLGYTFGSGTRLTVV.

The chain carries TRBV4-3 and TRBJ2-7, with a tentative D call TRBD1 (5 bases). CDR3 length: 15 amino acids. CDR1 is LGHNA and CDR2 is YSLEER in the germline V gene. V lost 4 bases, J lost 3 bases, and 16 bases lay in between. The CDR3 here is CASSPQASGLYEQYF. In DNA form, the CDR3 reads TGCGCCAGCAGCCCACAGGCCTCAGGGCTCTACGAGCAGTACTTC.

The rearrangement links TRBV4-1 to TRBJ2-7, with TRBD1 as a possible D gene (6 bases). The CDR3 is 15 amino acids. CDR1 MGHRA and CDR2 YSYEKL come from the germline V gene. The V end lost 1 base, the J end lost 2 bases, and 12 bases lay between the germline ends. CDR3 nucleotide sequence: TGCGCCAGCAGCCAAGCTACAGGGTTTCCCTACGAGCAGTACTTC. Its protein is CASSQATGFPYEQYF.

This clone was recorded only once. The gene calls are TRBV29-1 and TRBJ2-1, with TRBD2 matching over 9 bases. Losses at the gene ends were 4 bases for V and 4 bases for J; bases not matched to a gene: 11. In germline, CDR1 is SQVTM, CDR2 ANQGSEA. This CDR3 region has 16 residues. The CDR3 sequence: CSVAPRDSGSYNEQFF. For the CDR3, the DNA is TGCAGCGTTGCCCCAAGGGATAGCGGGAGTTACAATGAGCAGTTCTTC.

The chain employs TRBV18 and TRBJ2-2; TRBD1 agrees at 11 bases. J lost 4 bases, V lost 2 bases, and 3 bases had no gene match. This CDR3 has 16 amino acids. Germline V gives CDR1 KGHSH, CDR2 LQKENI. CDR3 protein: CASSPSGTGGTGELFF. DNA for the CDR3: TGTGCCAGCTCACCATCCGGGACAGGGGGCACCGGGGAGCTGTTTTTT.

This chain joins TRBV28 and TRBJ1-1; TRBD1 matches 10 bases. From germline, CDR1 is MDHEN and CDR2 SYDVKM. The CDR3 is made up of 16 amino acids. V lost 6 bases, J lost 0 bases, and 7 bases stayed unmatched. CDR3 in amino acids: CASSPAGQGMNTEAFF. In nucleotides, the CDR3 is TGTGCCAGCAGCCCCGCGGGACAGGGGATGAACACTGAAGCTTTCTTT.

The chain carries TRBV14 and TRBJ2-7, with a possible D match to TRBD2 (6 bases). Germline CDR1 reads SGHDN; CDR2 reads FVKESK. The CDR3 covers 15 residues. V was pared by 2 bases and J by 0 bases, with 11 bases between. CDR3 sequence (DNA): TGTGCCAGCAGCCAAAGGGGAGGTAGCTCCTACGAGCAGTACTTC. It is translated as CASSQRGGSSYEQYF.

The chain uses TRBV5-8 and TRBJ2-2; no clear D gene. The V gene lost 2 bases and the J gene lost 9 bases, with 11 bases spanning the gap. Germline assignment: CDR1 SGHTS and CDR2 YDEGEE. The CDR3 spans 13 residues. The DNA of the CDR3 is TGTGCCAGCAGCTTCCTATTGCGAAGGGAGCTGTTTTTT. Protein: CASSFLLRRELFF.

The V call is TRBV27, the J call TRBJ2-1; 9 bases are a match to TRBD2. The CDR3 runs to 16 residues. Germline V lookup: CDR1 MNHEY, CDR2 SMNVEV (reference sequence). J gave up 4 bases and V 4 bases, and 8 bases lay outside the gene matches. The CDR3 is CASSYRRLAVYNEQFF. DNA for the CDR3: TGTGCCAGCAGTTACCGCCGACTAGCGGTATACAATGAGCAGTTCTTC.

This sequence joins TRBV5-6 and TRBJ1-2; 9 nucleotides line up with TRBD1. V shed 1 base and J 1 base; nucleotides not matched to a gene: 2. The germline V gene encodes CDR1 SGHDT and CDR2 YYEEEE. The CDR3 runs 15 residues. This CDR3 is CASSLRDRDNYGYTF. The CDR3 DNA is TGTGCCAGCAGCTTGAGGGACAGGGATAACTATGGCTACACCTTC.

This rearrangement joins TRBV4-1 to TRBJ1-2, with D possibly matching TRBD1 (5 bases). The V gene lost 0 bases and the J gene lost 8 bases, with 13 bases spanning the gap. The CDR3 totals 14 residues. CDR1 and CDR2 (germline): MGHRA, YSYEKL. The CDR3 reads CASSQDPMRTGYTF. In DNA form, the CDR3 reads TGCGCCAGCAGCCAAGACCCTATGAGGACAGGCTACACCTTC.

The chain combines TRBV11-3 with TRBJ2-1, with 8 positions matching TRBD2. The germline V gene has CDR1 SGHNT and CDR2 YENEEA. The V and J ends lost 3 bases and 5 bases, in that order; junction bases with no gene match: 9. The CDR3 is 16 amino acids. The CDR3 sequence: CASSFSSGRGDNEQFF. The CDR3 DNA reads TGTGCCAGCAGCTTTTCTAGCGGGCGGGGGGACAATGAGCAGTTCTTC.

This chain joins TRBV7-8 and TRBJ2-4; TRBD2 agrees at 7 bases. The CDR3 has 20 residues. CDR1 is SGHVS, CDR2 FQNEAQ, per germline. V was clipped by 1 base and J by 0 bases; unmatched bases: 15. This chain's CDR3 is CASSLEFYPSGRLAKNIQYF. In DNA, the CDR3 is TGTGCCAGCAGCTTAGAATTCTATCCTAGCGGAAGACTAGCCAAAAACATTCAGTACTTC. The complete variable domain, with remaining parts taken from reference TRBV7-8 and TRBJ2-4, reads GAGVSQSPRYKVAKRGQDVALRCDPISGHVSLFWYQQALGQGPEFLTYFQNEAQLDKSGLPSDRFFAERPEGSVSTLKIQRTQQEDSAVYLCASSLEFYPSGRLAKNIQYFGAGTRLSVL.

The rearrangement joins TRBV30 to TRBJ1-4, with unresolved D. The CDR3 extends over 17 amino acids. CDR1 and CDR2 from the germline V gene are GTSNPN and SVGIG (reference sequence). Trimming shortened V by 5 bases and J by 1 base, and 20 bases separated the two germline ends. The CDR3 bases are TGTGCCTGGGCACCAAGGACTGGGGAGGGAACTAATGAAAAACTGTTTTTT. Its translation is CAWAPRTGEGTNEKLFF.

This clone occurred once. The J gene is TRBJ2-2, the V gene TRBV19; 8 bases fit TRBD2. This CDR3 is built from 18 residues. V lost 4 bases and J lost 5; bases outside the gene matches: 15. From germline, CDR1 is LNHDA and CDR2 SQIVND (reference sequence). The CDR3 nucleotides read TGTGCCAGTAGTAACCCCGCCCTGAGCGGGAGAGGTACCGGGGAGCTGTTTTTT. It specifies CASSNPALSGRGTGELFF.